This T cell receptor beta chain originates from a study of beta chain features in type 1 diabetes. General study results and limits: A greater similarity of naive, central memory and Treg TCRB repertoires was seen among patients than among healthy donors. For Type 1 diabetes patients, all four CD4+ subsets carried TCRB CDR3s that were moderately but significantly shorter. No resolution was reached here on whether HLA type influences TCRB rearrangement.

The CDR3 has 15 amino acids. Germline-derived CDR1 and CDR2 are SGHTA and FQGNSA. V lost 0 bases and J lost 0, with 6 bases in between. Details on this clone: Its matching antigen is unknown. Other DNA sequences of this sample code for an identical CDR3.

The authors reverse transcribed all of the isolated RNA, so sequencing captured expressed TCRB transcripts. Assay: immunoSEQ multiplex PCR; the TCRdb copy retains only in-frame clones and omits some. The sample shows around 150,000 clones, 63% of them seen only once. The rearrangement joins TRBV7-2 to TRBJ2-1; D is uncertain. This TCR was sampled from a young man with type 1 diabetes. Sequencing was performed on naive CD4+ T cells from blood. Here the CDR3 reads CASSLAGSSYNEQFF. The CDR3 nucleotides are TGTGCCAGCAGCTTAGCGGGCAGCTCCTACAATGAGCAGTTCTTC.